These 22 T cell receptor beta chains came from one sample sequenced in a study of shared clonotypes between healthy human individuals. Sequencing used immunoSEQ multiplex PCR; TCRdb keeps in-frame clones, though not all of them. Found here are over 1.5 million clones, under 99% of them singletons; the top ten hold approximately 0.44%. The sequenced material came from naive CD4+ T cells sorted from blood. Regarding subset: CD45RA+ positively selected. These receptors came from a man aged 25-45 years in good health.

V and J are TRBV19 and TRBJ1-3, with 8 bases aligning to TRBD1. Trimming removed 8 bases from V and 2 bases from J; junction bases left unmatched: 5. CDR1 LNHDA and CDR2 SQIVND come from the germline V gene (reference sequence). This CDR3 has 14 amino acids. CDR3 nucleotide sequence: TGTGCCAGTCGCACAGGGGGAACTGGAAACACCATATATTTT. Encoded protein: CASRTGGTGNTIYF.

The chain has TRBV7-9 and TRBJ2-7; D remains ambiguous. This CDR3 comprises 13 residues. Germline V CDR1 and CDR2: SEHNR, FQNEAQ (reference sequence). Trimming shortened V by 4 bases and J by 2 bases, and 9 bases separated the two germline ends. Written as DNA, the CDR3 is TGTGCCAGCAGCTACCAAAACCCCTACGAGCAGTACTTC. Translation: CASSYQNPYEQYF.

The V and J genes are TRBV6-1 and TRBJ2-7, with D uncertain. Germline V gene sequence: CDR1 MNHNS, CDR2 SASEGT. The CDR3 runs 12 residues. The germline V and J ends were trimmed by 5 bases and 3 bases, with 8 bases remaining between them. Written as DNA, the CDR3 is TGTGCCAGCAGTCGTGATGTCTACGAGCAGTACTTC. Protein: CASSRDVYEQYF.

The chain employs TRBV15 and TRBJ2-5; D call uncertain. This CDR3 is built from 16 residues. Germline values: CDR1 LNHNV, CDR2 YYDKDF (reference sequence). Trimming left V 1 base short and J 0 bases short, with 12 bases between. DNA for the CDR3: TGTGCCACCAGCAGAGGTGGTCGGCCGGACCAAGAGACCCAGTACTTC. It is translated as CATSRGGRPDQETQYF.

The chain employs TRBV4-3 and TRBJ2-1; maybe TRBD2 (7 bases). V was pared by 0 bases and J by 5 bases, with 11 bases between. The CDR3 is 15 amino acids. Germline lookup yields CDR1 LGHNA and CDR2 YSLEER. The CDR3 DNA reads TGCGCCAGCAGCCAAGAAGGGGGGAGGGACAATGAGCAGTTCTTC. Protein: CASSQEGGRDNEQFF.

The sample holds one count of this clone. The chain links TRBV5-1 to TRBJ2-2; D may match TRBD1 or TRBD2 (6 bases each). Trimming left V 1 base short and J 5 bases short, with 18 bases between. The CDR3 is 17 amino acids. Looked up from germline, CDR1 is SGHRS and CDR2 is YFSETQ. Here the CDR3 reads CASSLSLHRAGTGELFF. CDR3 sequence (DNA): TGCGCCAGCAGCTTGTCTCTCCACAGGGCGGGAACCGGGGAGCTGTTTTTT.

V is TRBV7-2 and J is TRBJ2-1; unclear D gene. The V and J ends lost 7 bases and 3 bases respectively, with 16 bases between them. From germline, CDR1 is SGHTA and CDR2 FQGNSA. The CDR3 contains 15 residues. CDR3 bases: TGTGCCAGCACCCCCGTGGGGTGGAACTACAATGAGCAGTTCTTC. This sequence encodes CASTPVGWNYNEQFF.

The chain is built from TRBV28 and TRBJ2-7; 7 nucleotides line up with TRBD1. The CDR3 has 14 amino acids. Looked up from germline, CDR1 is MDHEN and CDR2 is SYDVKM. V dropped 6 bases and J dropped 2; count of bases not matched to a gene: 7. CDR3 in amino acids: CASRDTGVPYEQYF. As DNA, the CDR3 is TGTGCCAGCAGGGATACAGGGGTCCCCTACGAGCAGTACTTC.

The CDR3 bases are TGTGCAAGTCTGGCGGGGAGCTCCTACAATGAGCAGTTCTTC. Translation gives CASLAGSSYNEQFF. The chain links TRBV12-2 to TRBJ2-1; the tabulated D call, TRBD2, remains unverified against the DNA. TRBV12-2 has pseudogene status. The CDR3 consists of 14 residues.

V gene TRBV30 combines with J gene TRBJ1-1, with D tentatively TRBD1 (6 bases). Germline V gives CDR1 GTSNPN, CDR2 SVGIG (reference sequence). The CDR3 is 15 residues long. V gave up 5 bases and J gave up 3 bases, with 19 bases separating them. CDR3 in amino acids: CAWEGTPGHDTEAFF. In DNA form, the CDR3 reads TGTGCCTGGGAGGGGACCCCGGGACATGACACTGAAGCTTTCTTT.

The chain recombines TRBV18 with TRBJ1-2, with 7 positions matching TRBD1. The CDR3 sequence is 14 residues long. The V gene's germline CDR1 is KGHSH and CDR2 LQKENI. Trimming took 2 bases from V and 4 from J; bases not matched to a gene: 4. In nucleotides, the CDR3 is TGTGCCAGCTCACCAAACCGGGACAGCTATGGCTACACCTTC. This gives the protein CASSPNRDSYGYTF.

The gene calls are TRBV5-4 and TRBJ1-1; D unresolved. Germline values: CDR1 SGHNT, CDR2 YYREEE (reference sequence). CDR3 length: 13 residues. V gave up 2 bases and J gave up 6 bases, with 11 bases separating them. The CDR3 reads CASSFTPVAEAFF. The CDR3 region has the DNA TGTGCCAGCAGCTTTACCCCAGTCGCTGAAGCTTTCTTT.

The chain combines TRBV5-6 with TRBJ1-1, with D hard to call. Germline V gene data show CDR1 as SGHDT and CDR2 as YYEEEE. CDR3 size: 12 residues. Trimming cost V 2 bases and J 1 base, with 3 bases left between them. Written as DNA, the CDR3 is TGTGCCAGCAGCTTATGGAACACTGAAGCTTTCTTT. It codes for CASSLWNTEAFF.

The CDR3 sequence: CASSLWGSSGELFF. CDR3 nucleotides: TGCGCCAGCAGCTTATGGGGGAGTTCCGGGGAGCTGTTTTTT. The chain links TRBV5-1 to TRBJ2-2; D tentatively reads TRBD1 or TRBD2 (5 bases each). This CDR3 spans 14 amino acids. CDR1 is SGHRS and CDR2 is YFSETQ in the germline V gene. Trimming pared 2 bases from V and 6 bases from J, leaving 11 bases between.

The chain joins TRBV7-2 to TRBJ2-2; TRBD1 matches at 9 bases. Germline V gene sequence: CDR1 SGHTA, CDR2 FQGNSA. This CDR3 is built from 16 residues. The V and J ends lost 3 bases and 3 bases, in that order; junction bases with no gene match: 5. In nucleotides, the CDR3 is TGTGCCAGCAGCTTGGGGGGACAGGGCGACACCGGGGAGCTGTTTTTT. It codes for CASSLGGQGDTGELFF.

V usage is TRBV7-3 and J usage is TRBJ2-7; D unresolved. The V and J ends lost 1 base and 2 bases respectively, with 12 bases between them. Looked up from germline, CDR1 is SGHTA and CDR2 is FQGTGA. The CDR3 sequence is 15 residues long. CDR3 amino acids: CASSLIGNSAYEQYF. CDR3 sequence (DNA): TGTGCCAGCAGCTTAATTGGTAATTCCGCCTACGAGCAGTACTTC.

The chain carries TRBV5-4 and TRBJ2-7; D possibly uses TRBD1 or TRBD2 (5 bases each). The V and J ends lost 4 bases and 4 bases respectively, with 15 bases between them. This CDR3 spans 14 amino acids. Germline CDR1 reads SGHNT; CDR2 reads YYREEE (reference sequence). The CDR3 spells CASSDPGTGYEQYF. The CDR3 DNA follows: TGTGCCAGCAGCGATCCCGGGACGGGATACGAGCAGTACTTC.

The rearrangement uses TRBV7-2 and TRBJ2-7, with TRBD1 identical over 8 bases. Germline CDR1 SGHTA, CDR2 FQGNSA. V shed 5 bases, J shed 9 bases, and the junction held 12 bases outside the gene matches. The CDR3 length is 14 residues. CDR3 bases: TGTGCCAGCAGCAACACGGACAGGGTGACCGGGCAGTACTTC. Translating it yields CASSNTDRVTGQYF.

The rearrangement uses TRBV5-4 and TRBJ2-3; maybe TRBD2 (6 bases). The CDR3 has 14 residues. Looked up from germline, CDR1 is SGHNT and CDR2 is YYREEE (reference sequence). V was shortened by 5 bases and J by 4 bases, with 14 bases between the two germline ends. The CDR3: CASRPGASADTQYF. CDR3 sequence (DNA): TGTGCCAGCAGGCCGGGAGCTTCGGCAGATACGCAGTATTTT.

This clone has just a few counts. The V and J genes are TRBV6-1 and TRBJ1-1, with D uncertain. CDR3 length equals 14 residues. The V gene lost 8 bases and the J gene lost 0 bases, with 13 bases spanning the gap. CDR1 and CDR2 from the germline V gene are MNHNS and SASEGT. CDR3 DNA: TGTGCCAGCGCCGGGAGAGTTATGAACACTGAAGCTTTCTTT. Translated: CASAGRVMNTEAFF.

This CDR3 is CASSEAGLAGETDTQYF. CDR3 nucleotides: TGTGCCAGCAGTGAAGCGGGACTAGCGGGAGAGACAGATACGCAGTATTTT. The genes are TRBV2 and TRBJ2-3; 14 bases map to TRBD2. J was trimmed by 3 bases and V by 0 bases; bases with no gene match: 2. Germline V gene lookup returns CDR1 SNHLY and CDR2 FYNNEI. The CDR3 totals 17 residues.

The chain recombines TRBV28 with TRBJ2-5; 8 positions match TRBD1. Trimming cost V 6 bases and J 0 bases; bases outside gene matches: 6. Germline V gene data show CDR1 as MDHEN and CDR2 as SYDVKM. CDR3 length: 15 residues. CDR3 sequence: CASRTDRVYQETQYF. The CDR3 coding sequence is TGTGCCAGCAGAACGGACAGGGTGTACCAAGAGACCCAGTACTTC.